These 31 T cell receptor beta chains share one sample of origin, sequenced in a study of post-analysis software for immune sequencing data. The study, taken as a whole, reports: When patients were compared with controls, 5 or 6 TRBV segments were more frequent, TRBV5-6, TRBV5-1 and TRBV20-1 among them.

Unique molecular identifiers had been added to the TCR beta cDNA libraries. TCRdb passed the PCR reads through MiXCR, listing each CDR3 protein once. The sample lists some 260,000 distinct CDR3 sequences, 36% occurring once. No antigen has been assigned to these receptors. Specimen: blood. These receptor sequences come from a girl aged 10-17 years with multiple sclerosis.

This chain uses TRBV20-1 with TRBJ2-4, with D uncertain. Germline values: CDR1 DFQATT, CDR2 SNEGSKA (reference sequence). This CDR3 has 13 amino acids. V was clipped by 3 bases and J by 7 bases, with 13 bases between them. CDR3 amino acids: CSARDPNRNIQYF. CDR3 in DNA: TGCAGTGCTAGGGATCCGAATCGGAACATTCAGTACTTC.

The table lists this clonotype with many counts. The V and J genes are TRBV12-3 or TRBV12-4 and TRBJ1-2; no clear D gene. This CDR3 is built from 15 residues. Deletions cut 5 bases from V and 8 bases from J, with 21 bases between. DNA for the CDR3: TGTGCCAGCAGTCGGACTGGTGACGTGGCTAGGGGCTACACCTTC. It is translated as CASSRTGDVARGYTF.

CDR3 DNA: TGTGCCAGCACCCTAAGCGGGTCCTCCTACAATGAGCAGTTCTTC. This sequence encodes CASTLSGSSYNEQFF. J is TRBJ2-1 and V is TRBV7-9; tentative D call: TRBD2 (6 bases). CDR1 and CDR2 from the germline V gene are SEHNR and FQNEAQ (reference sequence). CDR3 length: 15 residues. V lost 7 bases to trimming and J lost 0 bases, with 13 bases between them. The variable domain in full, completed from reference TRBV7-9 and TRBJ2-1, reads DTGVSQNPRHKITKRGQNVTFRCDPISEHNRLYWYRQTLGQGPEFLTYFQNEAQLEKSRLLSDRFSAERPKGSFSTLEIQRTEQGDSAMYLCASTLSGSSYNEQFFGPGTRLTVL.

This clonotype came up many times. The chain carries TRBV7-2 and TRBJ1-5, with a tentative D call TRBD1 (5 bases). Germline CDR1 is SGHTA and CDR2 is FQGNSA. The CDR3 loop spans 16 amino acids. V was clipped by 5 bases and J by 3 bases, with 17 bases between them. The CDR3 nucleotides read TGTGCCAGCAGCCTATTTGGGCAGGGAAACAATCAGCCCCAGCATTTT. Translating gives CASSLFGQGNNQPQHF. The full variable domain, its missing parts supplied by reference TRBV7-2 and TRBJ1-5, is GAGVSQSPSNKVTEKGKDVELRCDPISGHTALYWYRQSLGQGLEFLIYFQGNSAPDKSGLPSDRFSAERTGGSVSTLTIQRTQQEDSAVYLCASSLFGQGNNQPQHFGDGTRLSIL.

This clonotype was observed at least ten times. The CDR3 DNA reads TGCGCCAGCAGCCAAGTATTACGCCCGCAAGAGACCCAGTACTTC. This encodes CASSQVLRPQETQYF. The chain combines TRBV4-1 with TRBJ2-5; D gene uncertain. Trimming left V 1 base short and J 2 bases short, with 11 bases between. The length of the CDR3 is 15 residues. Germline V gene data show CDR1 as MGHRA and CDR2 as YSYEKL.

J is TRBJ1-1 and V is TRBV12-3 or TRBV12-4, with 7 bases lining up with TRBD1. V shed 8 bases and J 1 base; nucleotides not matched to a gene: 7. This CDR3 is built from 14 residues. The CDR3, as DNA: TGTGCCAGCGGTCAGGGACAGCCGAACACTGAAGCTTTCTTT. Translated, it gives CASGQGQPNTEAFF.

The chain has TRBV28 and TRBJ2-4, with 7 bases identical to TRBD1. The DNA end is a closer match to TRBJ2-5, so the J assignment may be wrong. Germline V lookup: CDR1 MDHEN, CDR2 SYDVKM. This CDR3 is built from 13 residues. CDR3: CASSEGQLGTQYF. As DNA, the CDR3 is TGTGCCAGCAGTGAGGGACAGCTCGGGACCCAGTACTTC.

This clonotype was counted many times. The chain is built from TRBV20-1 and TRBJ2-7; no clear D. The germline V gene encodes CDR1 DFQATT and CDR2 SNEGSKA (reference sequence). The length of the CDR3 is 11 residues. The germline V and J ends were trimmed by 2 bases and 4 bases, with 6 bases remaining between them. The chain's CDR3 is CSARSRYEQYF. Written as DNA, the CDR3 is TGCAGTGCTAGATCCAGATACGAGCAGTACTTC.

V is TRBV6-5 and J is TRBJ2-1; TRBD2 is a possible D gene (5 bases). The germline CDR1 and CDR2 sequences are MNHEY and SVGAGI. The germline V and J ends were trimmed by 4 bases and 7 bases, with 14 bases remaining between them. This CDR3 is built from 14 residues. In DNA, the CDR3 is TGTGCCAGCAGTTTTAGCGCATTAGGTAATGAGCAGTTCTTC. Translating gives CASSFSALGNEQFF.

The rearrangement uses TRBV7-2 and TRBJ2-3; TRBD1 matches 7 bases. The CDR3 extends over 16 amino acids. With V trimmed by 3 bases and J by 4 bases, 10 bases remained unmatched. Looked up from germline, CDR1 is SGHTA and CDR2 is FQGNSA. The CDR3 DNA follows: TGTGCCAGCAGCTTCGTAGGGGGCGGAAGTTCAGATACGCAGTATTTT. This sequence encodes CASSFVGGGSSDTQYF. Full variable domain (missing parts from reference TRBV7-2 and TRBJ2-3): GAGVSQSPSNKVTEKGKDVELRCDPISGHTALYWYRQSLGQGLEFLIYFQGNSAPDKSGLPSDRFSAERTGGSVSTLTIQRTQQEDSAVYLCASSFVGGGSSDTQYFGPGTRLTVL.

The chain links TRBV12-3 or TRBV12-4 to TRBJ2-1; TRBD1 or TRBD2 may be the D gene (5 bases each). The CDR3 runs to 15 residues. Trimming removed 7 bases from V and 0 bases from J, with 13 bases in between. This CDR3 is CASITGASSYNEQFF. The CDR3 DNA is TGTGCCAGCATTACCGGGGCCAGCTCCTACAATGAGCAGTTCTTC.

This clonotype was detected ten times or more. V is TRBV3-1 and J is TRBJ2-1; no definite D call. V lost 2 bases, J lost 5 bases, and 10 bases lay in between. The CDR3 loop spans 14 amino acids. Germline lookup yields CDR1 LGHDT and CDR2 YNNKEL (reference sequence). The CDR3 DNA is TGTGCCAGCAGCCAATTCGGAAGGAACAATGAGCAGTTCTTC. Protein product: CASSQFGRNNEQFF.

The rearrangement uses TRBV28 and TRBJ2-1; TRBD2 matches at 9 bases. Germline lookup yields CDR1 MDHEN and CDR2 SYDVKM. The CDR3 has 16 residues. V was clipped by 5 bases and J by 7 bases; unmatched bases: 12. The CDR3 sequence is CASSIPGAGGQNEQFF. In DNA form, the CDR3 reads TGTGCCAGCAGTATCCCCGGGGCGGGGGGGCAAAATGAGCAGTTCTTC. Together with reference TRBV28 and TRBJ2-1, the CDR3 gives the full variable domain: DVKVTQSSRYLVKRTGEKVFLECVQDMDHENMFWYRQDPGLGLRLIYFSYDVKMKEKGDIPEGYSVSREKKERFSLILESASTNQTSMYLCASSIPGAGGQNEQFFGPGTRLTVL.

A note on this clonotype: This may be a read error: a much more frequent sequence differs by one nucleotide. V and J are TRBV7-9 and TRBJ2-5; 11 nucleotides align to TRBD2. The CDR3 is 16 amino acids. The germline V gene has CDR1 SEHNR and CDR2 FQNEAQ (reference sequence). CDR3 coding DNA: TGTGTCAGCAGCTTAGCCCTAGCGGGAGGATGGGAGACCCAGTACTTC. Protein sequence: CVSSLALAGGWETQYF.

This clonotype was detected ten times or more. The V and J genes are TRBV28 and TRBJ1-1; D ambiguous. Germline V gene lookup returns CDR1 MDHEN and CDR2 SYDVKM. The CDR3 totals 12 residues. V lost 3 bases and J lost 6, with 8 bases in between. CDR3 sequence: CASSLQGSEAFF. DNA for the CDR3: TGTGCCAGCAGTTTGCAAGGCTCTGAAGCTTTCTTT.

A note on this clonotype: Just one base apart from a much larger clone, this may be a read error. This chain uses TRBV5-1 with TRBJ2-1, with 7 bases identical to TRBD1. The CDR3 is 14 residues long. The ends lost 3 bases at V and 6 bases at J; junction bases unmatched: 6. CDR1 SGHRS and CDR2 YFSETQ come from the germline V gene. DNA for the CDR3: TGCGCCAGCAGCTGGGGACAGCGCGGCAATGAGCAGTTCTTC. It translates to CASSWGQRGNEQFF.

This clonotype was detected many times. V and J are TRBV4-1 and TRBJ2-5; tentative D call: TRBD1 (5 bases). Trimming stripped 3 bases from V and 1 base from J, with 12 bases between. Germline V gives CDR1 MGHRA, CDR2 YSYEKL. The CDR3 sequence is 15 residues long. The CDR3 sequence: CASSHRRGAQETQYF. The CDR3 nucleotides are TGCGCCAGCAGCCACCGTAGGGGTGCCCAAGAGACCCAGTACTTC.

A single count supports this clonotype. CDR3 protein: CAISEKGTGPQETQYF. The CDR3 DNA follows: TGTGCCATCAGTGAGAAGGGGACAGGACCACAAGAGACCCAGTACTTC. The rearrangement joins TRBV10-3 to TRBJ2-5, with 8 bases identical to TRBD1. Germline assignment: CDR1 ENHRY and CDR2 SYGVKD. The J segment lost 2 bases and the V segment lost 2 bases, leaving 7 bases of the junction unmatched. The length of the CDR3 is 16 residues.

This clonotype showed up just a few times. One end of the junction does not line up with germline, which may come from a read error. J is TRBJ1-6 and V is TRBV6-6, with D hard to call. The CDR3 consists of 13 residues. CDR1 is MNHNY and CDR2 is SVGAGI in the germline V gene (reference sequence). The chain's CDR3 is CASTYSDNSPLHF. The CDR3 DNA follows: TGTGCCAGCACTTACAGTGATAATTCACCCCTCCACTTT.

The V gene is TRBV7-2, the J gene TRBJ1-3, with D unclear. V lost 0 bases and J lost 4, with 7 bases in between. The CDR3 totals 14 residues. In germline, CDR1 is SGHTA, CDR2 FQGNSA. CDR3 in amino acids: CASSLARAGNTIYF. As DNA, the CDR3 is TGTGCCAGCAGCTTAGCGAGGGCCGGAAACACCATATATTTT.

The V call is TRBV7-2, the J call TRBJ2-5, with 8 bases aligning to TRBD2. This CDR3 region has 16 residues. From germline, CDR1 is SGHTA and CDR2 FQGNSA. The V gene end was trimmed by 2 bases and the J gene end by 2 bases; junction bases not matched to a gene: 7. This CDR3 is CASSLWYPSGQETQYF. The DNA for the CDR3 is TGTGCCAGCAGCTTATGGTATCCTAGCGGGCAAGAGACCCAGTACTTC.

This clonotype occurred many times. The CDR3 region is CASSVGAREVNNEQFF. The DNA for the CDR3 is TGTGCCAGCAGCGTAGGGGCGCGGGAGGTGAACAATGAGCAGTTCTTC. The chain joins TRBV9 to TRBJ2-1; TRBD2 agrees at 8 bases. The germline V gene encodes CDR1 SGDLS and CDR2 YYNGEE. The ends lost 0 bases at V and 5 bases at J; junction bases unmatched: 7. This CDR3 has 16 amino acids.

The chain carries TRBV7-2 and TRBJ2-3; no clear D. Trimming removed 1 base at V and 2 bases at J, with 13 bases between. This CDR3 contains 16 residues. CDR1 is SGHTA and CDR2 is FQGNSA in the germline V gene. The CDR3 region is CASSLGPNSYTDTQYF. DNA for the CDR3: TGTGCCAGCAGCTTAGGGCCAAACAGCTACACAGATACGCAGTATTTT.

Many counts were recorded for this clonotype. This chain joins TRBV4-2 and TRBJ2-5; the match to TRBD2 covers 14 bases. CDR1 and CDR2 from the germline V gene are LGHNA and YNFKEQ. The V segment lost 1 base and the J segment 5 bases; nucleotides outside the gene matches: 3. The CDR3 has 16 residues. CDR3 sequence reads: CASSQGLAGGFETQYF. The DNA of the CDR3 is TGTGCCAGCAGCCAAGGACTAGCGGGGGGGTTCGAGACCCAGTACTTC.

This clonotype showed up many times. This chain connects TRBV5-1 to TRBJ2-1; D perhaps matches TRBD2 (6 bases). The V and J ends lost 3 bases and 5 bases respectively, with 12 bases between them. Germline V CDR1 and CDR2: SGHRS, YFSETQ. There are 14 residues in the CDR3. CDR3 amino acids: CASSSGLRDNEQFF. Written as DNA, the CDR3 is TGCGCCAGCAGCTCTGGACTACGAGACAATGAGCAGTTCTTC.

As to this clonotype: This may be a read error: a much more frequent sequence differs by one nucleotide. The chain carries TRBV25-1 and TRBJ1-2; D is unresolved. Germline CDR1 MGHDK, CDR2 SYGVNS. The CDR3 spans 15 residues. CDR3 in DNA: TGTGCCAGCAGTGAACCAGGTTCGTCGGGCTATGGCCACACCTTC. It specifies CASSEPGSSGYGHTF.

This clonotype turned up a few times. This clone may be a read error of a much larger clone one base away. The genes are TRBV3-1 and TRBJ2-3; D is ambiguous. Between the trimmed V and J ends, which lost 0 bases and 4 bases, there was a span of 5 bases. Germline V gives CDR1 LGHDT, CDR2 YNNKEL (reference sequence). This CDR3 region has 13 residues. The CDR3 DNA follows: TGTGCCAGCAGCCAAGATCCTGCAGATACGCAGTATTTT. The encoded protein is CASSQDPADTQYF.

The table lists this clonotype with a count of one. A much larger clonotype is one base distant, so this may be a read error. The CDR3 bases are TGTGCCATCAGTGGGCGCAAGGGACAGGGAGGCGAGCAGTACTTC. Translating gives CAISGRKGQGGEQYF. V and J are TRBV10-3 and TRBJ2-4; TRBD1 agrees at 9 bases. The DNA end is more similar to TRBJ2-7, so the J call may be wrong. CDR3 length: 15 amino acids. Germline V CDR1 and CDR2: ENHRY, SYGVKD.

This clonotype was seen ten or more times. The chain joins TRBV6-5 to TRBJ1-2; D call uncertain. The CDR3 length is 14 residues. Germline assignment: CDR1 MNHEY and CDR2 SVGAGI. V was shortened by 2 bases and J by 4 bases, with 11 bases between the two germline ends. Written as DNA, the CDR3 is TGTGCCAGCAGTTACGCAGACCCGGCCTATGGCTACACCTTC. Translated: CASSYADPAYGYTF.

Many counts were recorded for this clonotype. The chain has TRBV7-2 and TRBJ1-2; D is possibly TRBD1 (6 bases). This CDR3 has 14 amino acids. V was cut by 10 bases and J by 0 bases, with 15 bases left in between. Per the germline V gene, CDR1 is SGHTA and CDR2 is FQGNSA. The CDR3 spells CATIQGGPNYGYTF. The CDR3 coding sequence is TGTGCCACGATACAGGGTGGCCCTAACTATGGCTACACCTTC.

CDR3 amino acids: CSARDPRGSTSGRAGETQYF. DNA for the CDR3: TGCAGTGCTAGAGACCCCCGGGGGAGCACTAGCGGGAGGGCCGGGGAGACCCAGTACTTC. The genes are TRBV20-1 and TRBJ2-5; 13 bases are a match to TRBD2. The CDR3 is made up of 20 amino acids. The junction had 18 bases not matched to a gene; V was cut back by 0 bases and J by 5 bases. Germline CDR1 and CDR2: DFQATT and SNEGSKA (reference sequence).